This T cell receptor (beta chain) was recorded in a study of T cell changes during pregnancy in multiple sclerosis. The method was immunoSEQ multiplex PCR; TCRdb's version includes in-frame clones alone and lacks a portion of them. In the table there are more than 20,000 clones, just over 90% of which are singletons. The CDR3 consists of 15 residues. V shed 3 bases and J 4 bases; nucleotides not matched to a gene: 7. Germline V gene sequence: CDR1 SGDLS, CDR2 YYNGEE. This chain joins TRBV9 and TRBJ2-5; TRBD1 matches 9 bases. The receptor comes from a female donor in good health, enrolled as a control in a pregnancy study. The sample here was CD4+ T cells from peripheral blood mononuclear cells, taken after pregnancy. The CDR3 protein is CASSAGTGYRETQYF. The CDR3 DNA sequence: TGTGCCAGCAGCGCCGGGACAGGGTATCGAGAGACCCAGTACTTC.